This T cell receptor (beta chain) originates from a study of radiotherapy plus CTLA-4 blockade in lung cancer. Generated by immunoSEQ multiplex PCR, the TCRdb table keeps only in-frame clones and is missing some. The sample has about 80,000 clones, 70% to 85% seen once. This CDR3 has 17 amino acids. Germline assignment: CDR1 SGHNT and CDR2 YYREEE (reference sequence). V shed 4 bases, J shed 5 bases, and the junction held 15 bases outside the gene matches. This receptor was identified in a human donor with non-small cell lung cancer who had stable disease on radiotherapy plus ipilimumab. Sequences were derived from peripheral blood, sampled from a patient treated with radiotherapy plus ipilimumab. V is TRBV5-4 and J is TRBJ2-1; TRBD1 aligns across 7 bases. DNA of the CDR3: TGTGCCAGCAGCGCAGCGCTGACAGGGAACTATAACAATGAGCAGTTCTTC. Translation gives CASSAALTGNYNNEQFF.